The clone carrying this T cell receptor (beta chain) appeared a few times. The sample belongs to a study of identical twins. TCRdb re-called the 5' RACE reads through MiXCR, storing one row per CDR3 protein. The sample consists of 550,000 to 700,000 distinct CDR3 sequences, roughly 20% of them appearing once. CDR3 length: 13 residues. Trimming cost V 5 bases and J 5 bases, with 12 bases left between them. In germline, CDR1 is SQVTM, CDR2 ANQGSEA. This sample was shared with a second study, whose subject was T cells expressing NK-cell markers. From that study: Whether expanded NKG2C+ T cell clones were HCMV specific stayed uncertain.

The source material was PBMCs. The chain employs TRBV29-1 and TRBJ2-2, with D uncertain. The sequence came from a woman between 18 and 29 years old in good health. This CDR3 reads CSVMLAGTGELFF. DNA for the CDR3: TGCAGCGTTATGTTAGCTGGGACCGGGGAGCTGTTTTTT.